These T cell receptor beta chains were read from a single sample in a study of chemoradiotherapy in HPV16-positive cancers. The assay was immunoSEQ multiplex PCR, and TCRdb's table has in-frame clones only and misses some. The repertoire holds 30,000 to 35,000 clones, with over 75% as singletons. The specimen was blood, collected from a patient who underwent chemoradiotherapy. These receptors all stem from a human donor with HPV-associated anogenital cancer. The CDR3 runs from the conserved cysteine through the conserved F or W. The D gene is left open where the match is weak. Clone size is given for some rows only: seen once, a few or many times, or a class if the clone is expanded.

- TRBJ1-1 TRBV6-4 - 13 TGTGCCAGCAGGACCAGGGAAAACACTGAAGCTTTCTTT CASRTRENTEAFF
TRBD1 TRBJ1-6 TRBV5-1 - 15 TGCGCCAGCAGCTCCCGGGACAGCCATAATTCACCCCTCCACTTT CASSSRDSHNSPLHF
- TRBJ1-2 TRBV5-5 few 13 TGTGCCACAAGCCAAGAGGGTAACTATGGCTACACCTTC CATSQEGNYGYTF
TRBD1 TRBJ2-3 TRBV10-1 - 13 TGCGCCAACCGGGACAGGGTCCCAGATACGCAGTATTTT CANRDRVPDTQYF
TRBD1 TRBJ1-2 TRBV19 - 14 TGTGCCAGTAGTATAGCCGGGACAGCATATGGCTACACCTTC CASSIAGTAYGYTF
- TRBJ2-1 TRBV7-2 - 15 TGTGCCAGCAGCGGCCGGGACTCCCCTTGGAATGAGCAGTTCTTC CASSGRDSPWNEQFF
- TRBJ2-3 TRBV7-9 - 11 TGTGCCAGCCCGTCCCAGGCGGTGGAGTATTTT CASPSQAVEYF
TRBD2 TRBJ2-5 TRBV7-2 - 15 TGTGCCAGCAGCCAAAATAGCGGGGGGCGAGAGACCCAGTACTTC CASSQNSGGRETQYF
TRBD1 TRBJ1-4 TRBV5-1 - 16 TGCGCCAGCAGCTTGGGGGCGACAGGGTTAAATGAAAAACTGTTTTTT CASSLGATGLNEKLFF
- TRBJ2-5 TRBV5-1 - 15 TGCGCCAGCAGCTTGGCCCCGGGACCCACGGAGACCCAGTACTTC CASSLAPGPTETQYF
- TRBJ1-5 TRBV10-2 few 13 TGCGCCAGCAGCCCGACCGTAAATCAGCCCCAGCATTTT CASSPTVNQPQHF
- TRBJ1-1 TRBV30 - 11 TGTGCCAGGACAGACAACACTGAAGCTTTCTTT CARTDNTEAFF
- TRBJ1-3 TRBV15 few 12 TGTGCCACCCCTACTGGGGGAAACACCATATATTTT CATPTGGNTIYF
- TRBJ1-1 TRBV5-3 few 15 TGTGCCAGAAGCGTACAGGGACTTGCGAACACTGAAGCTTTCTTT CARSVQGLANTEAFF
- TRBJ1-6 TRBV27 - 17 TGTGCCAGCAGTTTAAGGCCGAAAGGGGGTAGCGATTCACCCCTCCACTTT CASSLRPKGGSDSPLHF
- TRBJ2-7 TRBV12-5 - 13 TGTGCTAGTGGTTTGGGGAGACTCTACGAGCAGTACTTC CASGLGRLYEQYF